These 3 T cell receptor beta chains were all obtained from the same sample, sequenced in a study of blood T cell repertoires in COVID-19 (dated by TCRdb to the early 2020s). Receptors were amplified or captured by the immunoSEQ multiplex PCR assay. TCRdb re-hosts the immuneACCESS table, in-frame sequences only. Its copies lack some clones; in the studies checked, an unresolved V gene accounts for under half of them, and the cause for the rest is not known. This sample is represented by some 73,000 clones; 70% to 90% of them were singletons. The ten top clones hold 8% to 10% of the sample. Sequencing was performed on peripheral blood. These receptors all come from a man over 45 with COVID-19, enrolled during active disease.

CDR3 DNA sequence: TGCGCCAGCAGCACGATACAGGGAGTCGATTCACCCCTCCACTTT. Translated, it gives CASSTIQGVDSPLHF. This chain links TRBV5-1 with TRBJ1-6; D possibly corresponds to TRBD1 (6 bases). V was trimmed by 4 bases and J by 8 bases, leaving 16 bases between them. The CDR3 contains 15 residues. Per germline, CDR1 SGHRS and CDR2 YFSETQ.

V is TRBV6-5 and J is TRBJ1-1; D not certain. This CDR3 is 14 amino acids long. Deletions cut 6 bases from V and 4 bases from J, with 15 bases between. Germline lookup yields CDR1 MNHEY and CDR2 SVGAGI. CDR3 loop: CASRTSGSGTEAFF. Here the CDR3 DNA reads TGTGCCAGCAGGACTTCCGGGAGCGGCACTGAAGCTTTCTTT.

The rearrangement joins TRBV15 to TRBJ2-5; 8 bases map to TRBD2. Trimming took 4 bases from V and 2 from J; bases not matched to a gene: 9. Looked up from germline, CDR1 is LNHNV and CDR2 is YYDKDF (reference sequence). The CDR3 is made up of 16 amino acids. The CDR3 sequence is CATSTPGAGGQETQYF. The CDR3 DNA follows: TGTGCCACCAGCACACCAGGGGCGGGAGGTCAAGAGACCCAGTACTTC.